This T cell receptor (beta chain) is from a study of blood T cells in healthy people across ages (dated by TCRdb to the mid-2010s). Context from the whole study: In model experiments, template switching captured about one uniquely barcoded TCR beta cDNA molecule for every two T cells. Age-related changes in TCR beta repertoire diversity were measured in the study by deep sequencing normalized with unique cDNA molecular identifiers. Donors were grouped into four age groups: young (average roughly 15 years), middle-aged (roughly 38), aged (over 55) and long-lived (about 82). Two additional independent replicas of 1 million unique cDNA reads from the same blood draw were analyzed for two donors (one aged 18 to 29 and one aged 80 or older). To avoid experimental bias, donors of different ages were spread randomly across the sequencing lanes.

Points the paper makes about the study in general: Observed TCR beta diversity per million T cells fell roughly linearly with age, and a significant reduction was already apparent by age roughly 40. Because the CMV infection status of the donors was unknown, age-related changes in expanded clonotypes may potentially have been confounded. Bulk unsorted PBMC profiling prevented conclusive comparison of naive and antigen-experienced compartments. A strong correlation was found between observed TCR beta diversity and the percentage of naive T cells measured by flow cytometry. Estimates of total diversity from one million sequenced T cells were regarded as lower bounds and underestimates. The long-lived group showed more naive CD4+ T cells, fewer expanded clones and increased TCR diversity than the aged group, suggesting age selection.

Germline trimming: 3 bases from V, 1 base from J; junction bases outside gene matches: 4. The CDR3 numbers 15 residues from cysteine through phenylalanine. Only CDR3 DNA is held: 45 bases, read in frame from base 1. According to the germline V gene, CDR1 reads SQVTM and CDR2 reads ANQGSEA. About this clonotype itself: It lacks a known antigen. It has no much larger one-base neighbor in the sample; base qualities were not kept.

The library came from 5' RACE. Sequencing instrument: Illumina HiSeq 2500. A second roughly 6 to 12 cycle PCR used a sample-barcoded 5' primer and a J-beta primer mix. A unique molecular identifier was introduced onto each TCR beta cDNA molecule by a template-switch 5' adaptor carrying 12 random nucleotides. Each sample yielded at least 3 million CDR3-containing paired-end reads. First-strand cDNA was synthesized from all RNA with the Mint cDNA synthesis kit, primed by a TRBC-specific oligonucleotide. Following uracil-DNA glycosylase treatment, a first 18-cycle PCR with universal primers M1SS and BC2_uni_R was performed on all cDNA. The paper's processing steps were these. For normalization, 1 million high-quality reads were randomly selected from each sample, with every read carrying a distinct molecular identifier. Instead of being binned into consensus sequences, reads with shared molecular identifiers were discarded. CDR3 identification, clonotype clustering and error correction used MiTCR with a Q25 quality threshold and the strictest error-elimination algorithm. A nonparametric unseen species model with Euler transformation was used to estimate a lower bound on total TCR beta diversity. TCRdb passed the public sequencing reads through fastp at Q25 and MiXCR, retaining productive beta sequences. Rows with one shared CDR3 protein collapse into an entry with the most common genes and DNA. It is TCRdb's table, rather than the study itself, that gives the V and J calls and clone size. In this sample the table shows about a million distinct CDR3 sequences, roughly half of which occur a single time. About 20% of the sample goes to the ten largest clones.

Donors were roughly 40 systemically healthy Caucasian individuals from Russia aged roughly 6 to 95 years. Each donor gave 9 to 10 milliliters of peripheral blood, collected into EDTA-treated Vacutainer tubes. Ficoll-Paque density-gradient centrifugation was used to isolate PBMCs, with at least 6 million obtained per sample. Total RNA, at least 5 micrograms per sample, was extracted from PBMCs with Trizol reagent. For every donor, an aliquot of PBMCs went through flow cytometry to measure the percentages of naive CD45RAhigh/CD27high T cells. Sequencing was carried out using blood. This TCR was recovered from a woman in her sixties in good health. Recombination joined TRBV29-1 with TRBJ2-5, with 11 junctional bases fitting TRBD2. The DNA sequence follows: TGCAGCGTTGACTCCCTAGCGGGAGGCCAAGAGACCCAGTACTTC. Translation gives CSVDSLAGGQETQYF.